The TCR beta chain described here comes from a study of blood T cell repertoires in COVID-19. TCRdb keeps only in-frame clones here, not all; method: immunoSEQ multiplex PCR. The repertoire has approximately 62,000 clones, 76% of them found once; the top ten carry about 6%. With V trimmed by 8 bases and J by 6 bases, 9 bases remained unmatched. The CDR3 spans 14 residues. Germline CDR1 and CDR2: LNHDA and SQIVND (reference sequence). Sequenced sample: peripheral blood. This sequence was found in a woman in her fifties or sixties with active or convalescent COVID-19. The chain has TRBV19 and TRBJ1-1; 10 bases match TRBD1. Here the CDR3 reads CASGTTGGAAEAFF. As DNA, the CDR3 is TGTGCCAGTGGAACGACAGGGGGCGCCGCTGAAGCTTTCTTT. Full variable domain (rest looked up from reference TRBV19 and TRBJ1-1): DGGITQSPKYLFRKEGQNVTLSCEQNLNHDAMYWYRQDPGQGLRLIYYSQIVNDFQKGDIAEGYSVSREKKESFPLTVTSAQKNPTAFYLCASGTTGGAAEAFFGQGTRLTVV.